This TCR beta chain is drawn from a study of T cell responses to AZD1222 COVID-19 vaccine. As for this clone: Antigen specificity is unknown.

Study-wide results and caveats: Spike-specific TCR breadth and depth grew following two AZD1222 doses. Donors, mostly white British, included more females; clonal diversity was possibly underestimated. Only a handful of AZD1222 recipients, five to seven in all, had baseline seropositivity. CD4 TCRs linked to vaccination spanned spike, dominating at 160-218 and 743-854.

CDR1 and CDR2 (germline): DFQATT, SNEGSKA (reference sequence). J was trimmed by 2 bases and V by 3 bases; bases with no gene match: 12. The CDR3 sequence is 17 residues long. Repertoires were generated with immunoSEQ multiplex PCR, while TCRdb's copy carries only in-frame clones and drops some. This table holds more than 140,000 clones, more than 80% found once. V gene TRBV20-1 combines with J gene TRBJ2-2; 7 nucleotides align to TRBD1. Sequencing used peripheral blood, obtained on day 0 of AZD1222 vaccination. This TCR came from an adult in good health. The DNA for the CDR3 is TGCAGTGCTAGTCCAACCCCCCGGGACAGTAACACCGGGGAGCTGTTTTTT. Encoded protein: CSASPTPRDSNTGELFF.